This T cell receptor beta chain appears in the sequencing data of a study of T cells in Graves' hyperthyroidism and ophthalmopathy. In its sample, this clonotype was seen a few times. The ends were cut back, 5 bases at V and 5 bases at J, with 10 bases in the middle. The CDR3 has 12 residues. Germline CDR1 reads MNHNS; CDR2 reads SASEGT. TCR beta CDR3 region amplification was performed from RNA transcripts. The HTBI primer set was used in a first-round RT-PCR of the TCR CDR3. From the multiplex PCR reads, TCRdb called clonotypes with MiXCR, one entry per CDR3 protein. The sample yields under 650,000 distinct CDR3 sequences, roughly 15% seen once.

The sequence was collected from a woman in her twenties or thirties with Graves' hyperthyroidism. This chain uses TRBV6-1 with TRBJ2-7; D is possibly TRBD2 (5 bases). Sequenced input: blood. The CDR3 coding sequence is TGTGCCAGCAGTACCGCGGGTGACGAGCAGTACTTC. As protein: CASSTAGDEQYF.